This T cell receptor beta chain originates from a study of blood T cell repertoires in COVID-19 (dated by TCRdb to the early 2020s). Turning to the overall study: Samples covering the acute and convalescent phases of COVID-19 were provided by collaborators in the United States, Italy and Spain. The samples were drawn from two sources: the first 160 participants of the ongoing ImmuneRACE study, and fewer than 1,500 subjects contributed by 6 global collaborators. Nearly every sample came with metadata listing a de-identified subject ID, COVID-19 status, age in years and sex. Subjects who had been exposed to COVID-19, were actively infected with it, or had recovered from it provided the deeply sampled blood TCRbeta repertoires that made up the dataset. The material from the prospective study consisted of cDNA or gDNA derived from T cells, B-cell-depleted T cells, or PBMCs. HLA class I and class II types, where available, came from metadata supplied by the sample provider rather than from assay-based typing. The repertoires were released in a freely available public database meant as a resource for research on the immune response to SARS-CoV-2. Results and caveats for the whole study, not just this receptor: Clinical and demographic metadata were provided uncurated, with the amount varying by source and participant.

In the prospective study, participants were roughly 18 to 100 years old, resided in fewer than 25 geographic areas of the United States, and were enrolled through a virtual design. In the prospective study, cohorts were assigned on the basis of participant-reported clinical history obtained from a screening survey and a study questionnaire. In the prospective study, mobile phlebotomists collected whole blood, serum and a nasopharyngeal or oropharyngeal swab from each participant. Participants in the prospective study had the option to provide additional blood draws and questionnaires over a 2-month period. Blood samples from the prospective study were shipped frozen or at room temperature prior to DNA extraction. TCRbeta CDR3 regions were amplified from genomic DNA using the immunoSEQ Assay, a bias-controlled multiplex PCR. On the study's bioinformatics: The number of nucleated cells in each sample was estimated by amplification of reference gene primers within the assay. Sequence reads were collapsed and filtered to measure the absolute abundance of every unique TCRbeta CDR3 rearrangement. For each sample, productive Simpson clonality was calculated as the square root of Simpson's diversity index over productive rearrangements. Not all clones reach the TCRdb copy of this immuneACCESS table, which keeps in-frame sequences only. Checked studies attribute under half of the gap to unresolved V genes and leave the rest unexplained. D and trimming come from the DNA, and the V and J calls and clone size come from that table. Across this sample there are over 200,000 clones, with 90% to 95% seen only once. Together, the top ten hold around 1.3% of the sample.

As regards this clone: The antigen it recognizes is unknown. No much larger clone is present one base from it, and per-base qualities are unavailable.

Deletion took 6 bases off V and 4 bases off J, with a span of 21 bases between the germline ends. CDR1 and CDR2, per the germline V gene, are SGHAT and FQNNGV. From the cysteine through the phenylalanine, the CDR3 covers 16 amino acids. Solely the CDR3 DNA is kept, with 48 bases framed from the first base. The chain joins TRBV11-2 to TRBJ1-2, with TRBD1 tentatively as D gene (5 bases match). Material: PBMCs or T cells enriched from blood (not recorded which). This TCR came from a human donor in a cohort exposed to, infected with or recovered from COVID-19 (not recorded which). The donor label of this sample is uncertain. The DNA sequence follows: TGTGCCAGCAGGCCCGTAGGGGTCAGGTCCCTCTATGGCTACACCTTC. Its coded protein is CASRPVGVRSLYGYTF.